One and the same sample provided the 31 T cell receptor beta chains below, sequenced in a study of OX40 agonist ivuxolimab in advanced cancers. Assay used: immunoSEQ multiplex PCR; TCRdb lists only in-frame clones, some missing. The sample yields around 62,000 clones, approximately 90% seen once. The starting material was CD4+ or CD8+ T cells sorted from blood, obtained in a trial of the OX40 agonist ivuxolimab. Receptor source: an adult with an advanced solid tumor such as melanoma, head and neck, liver or kidney cancer.

The chain recombines TRBV20-1 with TRBJ2-5; D is unresolved. V was trimmed by 5 bases and J by 3 bases, leaving 7 bases between them. Germline assignment: CDR1 DFQATT and CDR2 SNEGSKA (reference sequence). The CDR3 loop spans 11 amino acids. CDR3 in DNA: TGCAGTGCTTCACAGAAAGAGACCCAGTACTTC. Protein sequence: CSASQKETQYF.

The chain carries TRBV5-4 and TRBJ2-1, with 12 bases identical to TRBD1. This CDR3 has 17 amino acids. Germline trimming cut 3 bases from V and 8 bases from J; bases unmatched to any gene: 12. Looked up from germline, CDR1 is SGHNT and CDR2 is YYREEE (reference sequence). As DNA, the CDR3 is TGTGCCAGCAGCTCAACCTCCGGGACAGGGGGCATGTATGAGCAGTTCTTC. Its translation is CASSSTSGTGGMYEQFF.

The chain links TRBV15 to TRBJ2-7; TRBD2 aligns across 11 bases. With V trimmed by 2 bases and J by 2 bases, 2 bases remained unmatched. The CDR3 sequence is 15 residues long. Germline loops: CDR1 LNHNV, CDR2 YYDKDF (reference sequence). Here the CDR3 reads CATSRPTSGTYEQYF. The DNA of the CDR3 is TGTGCCACCAGCAGACCGACTAGCGGGACCTACGAGCAGTACTTC.

The chain couples TRBV28 to TRBJ2-6, with 8 bases fitting TRBD1. This CDR3 region has 18 residues. The junction had 14 bases not matched to a gene; V was cut back by 6 bases and J by 4 bases. The germline CDR1 and CDR2 sequences are MDHEN and SYDVKM. CDR3 sequence reads: CASSKPRGLSPGANVLTF. The CDR3 DNA follows: TGTGCCAGCAGCAAGCCCAGGGGGCTCTCACCCGGGGCCAACGTCCTGACTTTC. The full variable domain, rest sourced from reference TRBV28 and TRBJ2-6, is DVKVTQSSRYLVKRTGEKVFLECVQDMDHENMFWYRQDPGLGLRLIYFSYDVKMKEKGDIPEGYSVSREKKERFSLILESASTNQTSMYLCASSKPRGLSPGANVLTFGAGSRLTVL.

This chain uses TRBV5-4 with TRBJ2-3; the D gene is possibly TRBD2 (6 bases). V lost 2 bases and J 5 bases, leaving 15 bases between the germline ends. The CDR3 loop spans 15 amino acids. CDR1 and CDR2 from the germline V gene are SGHNT and YYREEE (reference sequence). CDR3 loop: CASSFGGTGQDTQYF. The CDR3 DNA sequence: TGTGCCAGCAGCTTTGGCGGGACCGGGCAAGATACGCAGTATTTT.

This sequence joins TRBV11-2 and TRBJ1-3; 7 bases map to TRBD1. Trimming took 5 bases from V and 3 from J; bases not matched to a gene: 4. Per germline, CDR1 SGHAT and CDR2 FQNNGV. CDR3 length equals 14 residues. The CDR3, as DNA: TGTGCCAGCAGCCAACAGGGGTTTGGAAACACCATATATTTT. Amino acids: CASSQQGFGNTIYF.

V gene TRBV7-2 combines with J gene TRBJ2-1, with D possibly matching TRBD2 (5 bases). This CDR3 is 14 amino acids long. V lost 2 bases and J 9 bases, leaving 14 bases between the germline ends. Germline assignment: CDR1 SGHTA and CDR2 FQGNSA. The DNA for the CDR3 is TGTGCCAGCAGCTTATTCGGGGATCTGGGTGAGCAGTTCTTC. Translated, it gives CASSLFGDLGEQFF.

V gene TRBV6-1 combines with J gene TRBJ2-1; 10 nucleotides align to TRBD1. After removal of 2 bases from V and 1 base from J, the junction contained 2 bases not matched to a gene. CDR1 and CDR2 (germline): MNHNS, SASEGT. The CDR3 spans 16 residues. CDR3 loop: CASSEMDRGSYNEQFF. The CDR3 nucleotides are TGTGCCAGCAGTGAAATGGACAGGGGGTCCTACAATGAGCAGTTCTTC.

J is TRBJ2-7 and V is TRBV11-3; TRBD2 aligns across 7 bases. Germline trimming cut 0 bases from V and 4 bases from J; bases unmatched to any gene: 9. CDR3 length equals 16 residues. From germline, CDR1 is SGHNT and CDR2 YENEEA. As DNA, the CDR3 is TGTGCCAGCAGCTTAGATGGGGGGACTAAAGCTTACGAGCAGTACTTC. As protein: CASSLDGGTKAYEQYF.

This rearrangement joins TRBV4-1 to TRBJ2-1; D may be TRBD2 (7 bases). The CDR3 contains 18 residues. CDR1 is MGHRA and CDR2 is YSYEKL in the germline V gene. Trimming removed 0 bases from V and 4 bases from J, with 19 bases in between. This CDR3 is CASSQDPPRGGLYNEQFF. CDR3 DNA: TGCGCCAGCAGCCAAGATCCCCCCCGCGGGGGCTTATACAATGAGCAGTTCTTC.

The chain has TRBV10-2 and TRBJ2-1; 7 bases match TRBD1. The CDR3 has 14 amino acids. Germline V gene data show CDR1 as WSHSY and CDR2 as SAAADI. V trimming: 4 bases; J trimming: 2 bases; junction bases outside the gene matches: 2. In DNA form, the CDR3 reads TGCGCCAGCAGTGGGCAGGGGGCCTACAATGAGCAGTTCTTC. Its protein product is CASSGQGAYNEQFF.

This clone has a handful of counts. V is TRBV5-8 and J is TRBJ2-7; tentative D call: TRBD1 (6 bases). Germline loops: CDR1 SGHTS, CDR2 YDEGEE. V dropped 4 bases and J dropped 8 bases, with 16 bases sitting between them. CDR3 length: 13 amino acids. CDR3 in DNA: TGTGCCAGCAGCCCTAGGACAGTTGATAAGCAGTACTTC. Its protein product is CASSPRTVDKQYF.

The CDR3 DNA reads TGTGCCAGCAGCAAAAGAGGCAACACAGATACGCAGTATTTT. This codes for CASSKRGNTDTQYF. This chain joins TRBV7-3 and TRBJ2-3; D is unresolved. The CDR3 is 14 residues long. Germline V gene lookup returns CDR1 SGHTA and CDR2 FQGTGA. V was pared by 5 bases and J by 2 bases, with 11 bases between.

The chain employs TRBV6-1 and TRBJ1-2; 7 bases align to TRBD1. J was trimmed by 5 bases and V by 4 bases; bases with no gene match: 10. The CDR3 extends over 15 amino acids. Germline CDR1 MNHNS, CDR2 SASEGT. The CDR3 loop is CASSASGGVRYGYTF. For the CDR3, the DNA is TGTGCCAGCAGTGCTTCAGGGGGGGTACGGTATGGCTACACCTTC.

The rearrangement uses TRBV28 and TRBJ2-3; 11 bases fit TRBD2. Germline values: CDR1 MDHEN, CDR2 SYDVKM. Trimming removed 1 base from V and 0 bases from J; junction bases left unmatched: 9. CDR3 length equals 19 residues. CDR3 nucleotides: TGTGCCAGCAGTTTATCTTTGTGGGCTAGCGGGAGGAGCACAGATACGCAGTATTTT. Its translation is CASSLSLWASGRSTDTQYF.

The chain carries TRBV10-1 and TRBJ2-1, with D possibly matching TRBD2 (5 bases). Germline V gene lookup returns CDR1 WNHNN and CDR2 SYGVQD (reference sequence). CDR3 length: 14 residues. V lost 0 bases, J lost 8 bases, and 11 bases lay in between. This CDR3 is CASSESTGIYEQFF. CDR3 in DNA: TGCGCCAGCAGTGAGTCGACCGGGATTTATGAGCAGTTCTTC.

The chain couples TRBV13 to TRBJ1-1, with D possibly being TRBD1 (6 bases). Trimming removed 3 bases at V and 4 bases at J, with 12 bases between. CDR3 length equals 14 residues. Looked up from germline, CDR1 is PRHDT and CDR2 is FYEKMQ (reference sequence). The CDR3 nucleotides are TGTGCCAGCAGCTTTCGGGGGGCGACCACTGAAGCTTTCTTT. Translation gives CASSFRGATTEAFF.

The chain uses TRBV18 and TRBJ2-4; the D gene is possibly TRBD1 (5 bases). Per germline, CDR1 KGHSH and CDR2 LQKENI. CDR3 length equals 15 residues. V lost 3 bases and J lost 7, with 16 bases in between. In DNA form, the CDR3 reads TGTGCCAGCTCACCCTCGACAGTTATAGGGAACATTCAGTACTTC. Its translation: CASSPSTVIGNIQYF.

The V and J genes are TRBV12-5 and TRBJ1-1; no clear D gene. Trimming removed 0 bases at V and 5 bases at J, with 13 bases between. Germline V CDR1 and CDR2: LGHNT, FRNRAP. The length of the CDR3 is 15 residues. The CDR3, as DNA: TGTGCTAGTGGTTTGGTTGTGGGCAAAGGGACTGAAGCTTTCTTT. It is translated as CASGLVVGKGTEAFF.

The chain carries TRBV6-1 and TRBJ2-2, with TRBD1 matching 8 bases. Germline assignment: CDR1 MNHNS and CDR2 SASEGT. After removal of 7 bases from V and 6 bases from J, the junction contained 7 bases not matched to a gene. This CDR3 contains 14 residues. The CDR3 spells CASTRGQGAGELFF. As DNA, the CDR3 is TGTGCCAGCACCCGAGGACAGGGTGCCGGGGAGCTGTTTTTT.

This chain uses TRBV6-6 with TRBJ2-7; tentatively, D is TRBD1 (6 bases). Germline V lookup: CDR1 MNHNY, CDR2 SVGAGI (reference sequence). Deletions cut 2 bases from V and 1 base from J, with 9 bases between. The CDR3 has 14 amino acids. The CDR3 sequence: CASSYEGGSYEQYF. DNA for the CDR3: TGTGCCAGCAGTTACGAAGGGGGATCCTACGAGCAGTACTTC.

The V call is TRBV11-2, the J call TRBJ2-7, with a tentative D call TRBD2 (5 bases). Germline V gives CDR1 SGHAT, CDR2 FQNNGV. CDR3 length: 11 residues. With 2 bases removed from V and 6 bases from J, the gap between germline ends came to 5 bases. The DNA of the CDR3 is TGTGCCAGCAGCTTACTAGCCGAGCAGTACTTC. Encoded protein: CASSLLAEQYF.

The chain joins TRBV7-9 to TRBJ2-7; 9 bases are a match to TRBD1. The V segment lost 4 bases and the J segment 3 bases; nucleotides outside the gene matches: 13. This CDR3 is 17 amino acids long. Germline-derived CDR1 and CDR2 are SEHNR and FQNEAQ (reference sequence). As DNA, the CDR3 is TGTGCCAGCAGCTCACTTAAGCCGGGACAGGGCTTCTACGAGCAGTACTTC. Its protein product is CASSSLKPGQGFYEQYF. The variable domain in full, with the rest retrieved from reference TRBV7-9 and TRBJ2-7, is DTGVSQNPRHKITKRGQNVTFRCDPISEHNRLYWYRQTLGQGPEFLTYFQNEAQLEKSRLLSDRFSAERPKGSFSTLEIQRTEQGDSAMYLCASSSLKPGQGFYEQYFGPGTRLTVT.

V is TRBV5-1 and J is TRBJ2-5; D remains ambiguous. The CDR3 sequence is 15 residues long. The V gene lost 0 bases and the J gene lost 2 bases, with 11 bases spanning the gap. Germline CDR1 is SGHRS and CDR2 is YFSETQ. In nucleotides, the CDR3 is TGCGCCAGCAGCTTGGAGCACAAGGTACAAGAGACCCAGTACTTC. This codes for CASSLEHKVQETQYF. The variable domain in full, with the rest retrieved from reference TRBV5-1 and TRBJ2-5, is KAGVTQTPRYLIKTRGQQVTLSCSPISGHRSVSWYQQTPGQGLQFLFEYFSETQRNKGNFPGRFSGRQFSNSRSEMNVSTLELGDSALYLCASSLEHKVQETQYFGPGTRLLVL.

V usage is TRBV29-1 and J usage is TRBJ2-1; 8 bases fit TRBD2. The trim removed 0 bases at V and 0 bases at J, leaving 10 bases unmatched. CDR3 length equals 18 residues. The V gene's germline CDR1 is SQVTM and CDR2 ANQGSEA. CDR3 region: CSVEDPRTSMSSYNEQFF. Written as DNA, the CDR3 is TGCAGCGTTGAAGATCCCCGGACTAGCATGAGCTCCTACAATGAGCAGTTCTTC.

The chain uses TRBV19 and TRBJ2-2; D possibly uses TRBD1 or TRBD2 (5 bases each). Germline values: CDR1 LNHDA, CDR2 SQIVND (reference sequence). The CDR3 covers 14 residues. Trimming took off 5 bases at V and 5 bases at J, with 12 bases between the two ends. The CDR3 loop reads CASSLRDGTGELFF. CDR3 coding DNA: TGTGCCAGTAGTCTGAGGGACGGGACCGGGGAGCTGTTTTTT.

This clone was recorded only once. The chain combines TRBV5-6 with TRBJ2-1, with 10 positions matching TRBD2. The ends lost 0 bases at V and 8 bases at J; junction bases unmatched: 5. The CDR3 is 15 amino acids. Germline V lookup: CDR1 SGHDT, CDR2 YYEEEE. The CDR3 DNA reads TGTGCCAGCAGCTTGGTCAGCGGGAGGGGCCATGAGCAGTTCTTC. Residues: CASSLVSGRGHEQFF.

The gene calls are TRBV19 and TRBJ2-1, with 7 positions matching TRBD2. Germline trimming cut 0 bases from V and 3 bases from J; bases unmatched to any gene: 5. Germline assignment: CDR1 LNHDA and CDR2 SQIVND (reference sequence). CDR3 length equals 16 residues. CDR3 in amino acids: CASSIDLERGYNEQFF. The CDR3 DNA is TGTGCCAGTAGTATAGATCTGGAGCGGGGCTACAATGAGCAGTTCTTC.

V usage is TRBV6-5 and J usage is TRBJ2-3; D assignment may be TRBD1 or TRBD2 (5 bases each). The CDR3 totals 13 residues. The V end was cut by 1 base, the J end by 4 bases, with 6 bases between. Germline lookup yields CDR1 MNHEY and CDR2 SVGAGI. The CDR3, as DNA: TGTGCCAGCAGTTACTTGGGACCAGATACGCAGTATTTT. Translating it yields CASSYLGPDTQYF.

This chain uses TRBV4-1 with TRBJ1-2; no reliable D call. This CDR3 is built from 15 residues. CDR1 is MGHRA and CDR2 is YSYEKL in the germline V gene. The V gene lost 3 bases and the J gene lost 6 bases, with 17 bases spanning the gap. CDR3 DNA sequence: TGCGCCAGCAGCCACGGAACGCTCAATCCCGATGGCTACACCTTC. Translating it yields CASSHGTLNPDGYTF.

This clone was detected only once. The chain couples TRBV28 to TRBJ2-2, with TRBD1 matching over 8 bases. Trimming cost V 8 bases and J 4 bases; bases outside gene matches: 6. The V gene's germline CDR1 is MDHEN and CDR2 SYDVKM. This CDR3 comprises 14 residues. This chain's CDR3 is CASLQGGSTGELFF. CDR3 in DNA: TGTGCCAGCTTACAGGGGGGTTCCACCGGGGAGCTGTTTTTT. Drawing the rest from reference TRBV28 and TRBJ2-2, the complete variable domain is DVKVTQSSRYLVKRTGEKVFLECVQDMDHENMFWYRQDPGLGLRLIYFSYDVKMKEKGDIPEGYSVSREKKERFSLILESASTNQTSMYLCASLQGGSTGELFFGEGSRLTVL.